This TCR beta chain was obtained from a study of cytomegalovirus exposure and HLA in healthy donors. Study in general: Earlier results showed 90 million to 120 million unique TCR beta sequences derived from some 190 million T cells.

Findings and caveats of the study: Presence/absence analysis assumed near-uniform sequencing depth across donors.

This clone came up a few times. Its antigen is unidentified. The PCR had 60 Vbeta and 13 Jbeta primers. Generated by immunoSEQ multiplex PCR, the TCRdb table keeps only in-frame clones and is missing some. The sample has roughly 130,000 clones, around 67% seen once; the top ten hold around 2.1%. The sample was PBMCs. The TCR was taken from a middle-aged woman in good health and CMV-seropositive.

CDR3 amino acids: CASSSFSGRAEQYF. DNA of the CDR3: TGTGCCAGTAGTAGTTTTAGCGGGAGGGCCGAGCAGTACTTC. The genes are TRBV19 and TRBJ2-7, with TRBD2 matching 11 bases. The germline V gene has CDR1 LNHDA and CDR2 SQIVND (reference sequence). The CDR3 loop spans 14 amino acids. Losses at the gene ends were 4 bases for V and 6 bases for J; bases not matched to a gene: 5.